The 26 T cell receptor beta chains below come from one sample, sequenced in a study of regulatory T cells in long-lasting Graves disease. The time point here: persistent/refractory GD, antithyroid drugs over 5 years with positive TRAb. Preparation of the TCR library used RNA extracted from PBMCs. TCR beta libraries were built with iRepertoire HTBI primers and Arm-PCR of CDR3 regions. Each CDR3 protein is one row after TCRdb ran MiXCR on the multiplex PCR reads. The table has 500,000 to 700,000 distinct CDR3 sequences, about 32% seen once; the top ten hold 35% to 55%. The sample here was peripheral blood mononuclear cells (PBMCs), taken when the disease was refractory, from a patient treated with antithyroid drugs. Every receptor here comes from a female donor with Graves disease.

The table lists this clonotype with a few counts. The chain links TRBV29-1 to TRBJ1-2; D gene ambiguous. The CDR3 totals 13 residues. CDR1 and CDR2 from the germline V gene are SQVTM and ANQGSEA. V shed 3 bases and J shed 3 bases, with 11 bases lying between them. This CDR3 reads CSVEIAADYGYTF. The DNA of the CDR3 is TGCAGCGTTGAGATAGCGGCAGACTATGGCTACACCTTC.

CDR3 residues: CASSLERSPGEQYF. The CDR3 nucleotides read TGTGCCAGCAGCTTAGAGCGCAGTCCTGGCGAGCAGTACTTC. This chain links TRBV13 with TRBJ2-7; D is ambiguous. The germline CDR1 and CDR2 sequences are PRHDT and FYEKMQ (reference sequence). With 1 base removed from V and 6 bases from J, the gap between germline ends came to 13 bases. This CDR3 comprises 14 residues.

The rearrangement uses TRBV30 and TRBJ1-2; possible D gene TRBD1, 5 bases. CDR1 is GTSNPN and CDR2 is SVGIG in the germline V gene (reference sequence). The length of the CDR3 is 12 residues. V was pared by 1 base and J by 4 bases, with 7 bases between. The CDR3 sequence: CAWSGDLYGYTF. The CDR3 DNA follows: TGTGCCTGGAGTGGGGACCTCTATGGCTACACCTTC.

In regard to this clonotype: One junction end does not reproduce the germline sequence, and a read error may be involved. The chain recombines TRBV30 with TRBJ1-1; the match to TRBD1 covers 9 bases. The CDR3 is made up of 15 amino acids. Germline CDR1 and CDR2: GTSNPN and SVGIG (reference sequence). Written as DNA, the CDR3 is TGTGTCTGGAGTTACAGGGGGCTGGAAAACACTGAAGCTTTCTTT. Protein: CVWSYRGLENTEAFF.

The chain combines TRBV14 with TRBJ2-7; D uncertain. The germline gives CDR1 SGHDN, CDR2 FVKESK. The CDR3 totals 13 residues. V was shortened by 6 bases and J by 7 bases, with 16 bases between the two germline ends. The CDR3 nucleotides read TGTGCCAGCAGTCAAACCCGAGGTTCGGAGCAGTACTTC. Its protein product is CASSQTRGSEQYF.

The chain uses TRBV6-1 and TRBJ2-2; TRBD2 matches at 16 bases. The V and J ends lost 11 bases and 8 bases, in that order; junction bases with no gene match: 17. This CDR3 has 18 amino acids. The germline V gene encodes CDR1 MNHNS and CDR2 SASEGT. The CDR3, as DNA: TGTGCCGCCTTTAACCCGGGACTAGCGGGAGGGCCGACGGGGGAGCTGTTTTTT. This gives the protein CAAFNPGLAGGPTGELFF.

This clonotype was detected a few times. The CDR3 region is CASSQRQRATEAFF. Here the CDR3 DNA reads TGTGCCAGCAGCCAACGACAGAGAGCCACTGAAGCTTTCTTT. The rearrangement joins TRBV3-1 to TRBJ1-1, with a possible D match to TRBD1 (5 bases). Deletions cut 2 bases from V and 4 bases from J, with 11 bases between. Per germline, CDR1 LGHDT and CDR2 YNNKEL (reference sequence). The CDR3 is 14 residues long.

This clonotype was detected a few times. V is TRBV6-2 or TRBV6-3 and J is TRBJ2-1; D unresolved. This CDR3 region has 15 residues. Trimming left V 5 bases short and J 2 bases short, with 13 bases between. The V gene's germline CDR1 is MNHEY and CDR2 SVGEGT. The CDR3 region has the DNA TGTGCCAGCAGTGATTTTGGGTCCCCCTACAATGAGCAGTTCTTC. Amino acids: CASSDFGSPYNEQFF.

The rearrangement uses TRBV18 and TRBJ1-2, with 11 bases matching TRBD1. Per germline, CDR1 KGHSH and CDR2 LQKENI. V was pared by 3 bases and J by 8 bases, with 5 bases of the junction left unmatched. This CDR3 has 14 residues. CDR3 nucleotide sequence: TGTGCCAGCTCACCGGACAGGGGGCAGCGAGGCTACACCTTC. It is translated as CASSPDRGQRGYTF.

J is TRBJ1-5 and V is TRBV19; D not certain. V dropped 1 base and J dropped 11 bases, with 12 bases sitting between them. Germline CDR1 LNHDA, CDR2 SQIVND (reference sequence). The CDR3 runs to 13 residues. CDR3: CASSIGTARSQHF. The CDR3 nucleotides are TGTGCCAGTAGTATAGGGACCGCCCGGTCCCAGCATTTT.

As DNA, the CDR3 is TGTGCCAGCAGTTCCGACAGGGTTAAACTGTTTTTT. This sequence encodes CASSSDRVKLFF. This chain joins TRBV28 and TRBJ1-4; 7 bases are a match to TRBD1. Per germline, CDR1 MDHEN and CDR2 SYDVKM. V shed 4 bases, J shed 11 bases, and the junction held 4 bases outside the gene matches. This CDR3 contains 12 residues.

This clonotype was seen a few times. This sequence joins TRBV6-2 or TRBV6-3 and TRBJ1-2, with 11 bases fitting TRBD1. V lost 2 bases to trimming and J lost 3 bases; unmatched junction nucleotides: 11. In germline, CDR1 is MNHEY, CDR2 SVGEGT. The CDR3 runs to 18 residues. CDR3 region: CASSYDGTGGVSDYGYTF. DNA of the CDR3: TGTGCCAGCAGTTACGATGGGACAGGGGGTGTTTCGGACTATGGCTACACCTTC.

The table lists this clonotype with a few counts. The chain uses TRBV2 and TRBJ1-5, with TRBD1 matching 7 bases. The CDR3 loop spans 13 amino acids. Germline assignment: CDR1 SNHLY and CDR2 FYNNEI. V was pared by 8 bases and J by 5 bases, with 6 bases of the junction left unmatched. The CDR3 DNA reads as TGTGCCAGCGGTGCAGGGGGGGATCAGCCCCAGCATTTT. Protein: CASGAGGDQPQHF.

The chain has TRBV28 and TRBJ2-3; 10 bases are a match to TRBD2. CDR1 is MDHEN, CDR2 SYDVKM, per germline. The CDR3 is 15 residues long. V trimming: 2 bases; J trimming: 6 bases; junction bases outside the gene matches: 5. CDR3 nucleotide sequence: TGTGCCAGCAGTTTAACTAGCGGGGACCTTGATACGCAGTATTTT. Translated: CASSLTSGDLDTQYF.

In its sample, this clonotype was seen many times. This chain joins TRBV28 and TRBJ1-4; D might be TRBD1 (6 bases). The CDR3 is made up of 14 amino acids. CDR1 is MDHEN, CDR2 SYDVKM, per germline. V lost 6 bases and J lost 5, with 13 bases in between. CDR3 region: CASRGGGANEKLFF. For the CDR3, the DNA is TGTGCCAGCAGGGGTGGGGGCGCCAATGAAAAACTGTTTTTT.

This chain joins TRBV18 and TRBJ1-2; 8 nucleotides match TRBD1. The trim removed 6 bases at V and 7 bases at J, leaving 10 bases unmatched. The V gene's germline CDR1 is KGHSH and CDR2 LQKENI. CDR3 length: 14 residues. This chain's CDR3 is CASSGNRGESGYTF. As DNA, the CDR3 is TGTGCCAGCTCGGGAAACAGGGGGGAGTCTGGCTACACCTTC.

Comments on this clonotype: A read error may explain this, as a much larger clone is one base away. The rearrangement joins TRBV12-3 or TRBV12-4 to TRBJ1-5; 9 nucleotides match TRBD1. There are 15 residues in the CDR3. V dropped 5 bases and J dropped 6; count of bases not matched to a gene: 8. The CDR3 DNA reads as TGTGCCAGCAGTCCCACGGGACAGGGAAGTCAGCCCCAGCATTTT. Encoded protein: CASSPTGQGSQPQHF.

The chain uses TRBV20-1 and TRBJ2-5, with 13 positions matching TRBD2. Germline values: CDR1 DFQATT, CDR2 SNEGSKA (reference sequence). The CDR3 contains 16 residues. Germline trimming cut 3 bases from V and 5 bases from J; bases unmatched to any gene: 9. The CDR3 DNA reads TGCAGTGCTAGGTTACTAGCGGGAGGGATGGGGGAGACCCAGTACTTC. This sequence encodes CSARLLAGGMGETQYF.

This clonotype has more than one count but fewer than ten. The chain employs TRBV6-1 and TRBJ2-7, with no clear D. The V and J ends lost 6 bases and 4 bases respectively, with 19 bases between them. Germline V CDR1 and CDR2: MNHNS, SASEGT. This CDR3 spans 15 amino acids. CDR3 DNA: TGTGCCAGCAGCCATCCTGGCACGGGTCAGTACGAGCAGTACTTC. Translating it yields CASSHPGTGQYEQYF.

CDR3 sequence (DNA): TGCAGCGTTGAAGTGGGGGCGGCTAATGAAAAACTGTTTTTT. It encodes CSVEVGAANEKLFF. The J gene is TRBJ1-4, the V gene TRBV29-1, with D tentatively TRBD1 (6 bases). With 1 base removed from V and 3 bases from J, the gap between germline ends came to 9 bases. CDR3 size: 14 residues. The germline V gene encodes CDR1 SQVTM and CDR2 ANQGSEA.

This chain connects TRBV28 to TRBJ1-4; a possible D gene is TRBD1 (5 bases). The ends were cut back, 3 bases at V and 5 bases at J, with 19 bases in the middle. The CDR3 contains 17 residues. Germline V gene data show CDR1 as MDHEN and CDR2 as SYDVKM. The DNA for the CDR3 is TGTGCCAGCAGTTTTTATCCCACCGGGACTGGCAATGAAAAACTGTTTTTT. The encoded protein is CASSFYPTGTGNEKLFF.

The V call is TRBV11-3, the J call TRBJ2-2, with no clear D. Germline assignment: CDR1 SGHNT and CDR2 YENEEA. V shed 6 bases and J shed 3 bases, with 5 bases lying between them. There are 12 residues in the CDR3. The CDR3 DNA reads as TGTGCCAGCAGGTCCTACACCGGGGAGCTGTTTTTT. Protein product: CASRSYTGELFF.

The sample holds a few counts of this clonotype. The J gene is TRBJ2-7, the V gene TRBV12-3 or TRBV12-4, with a tentative D call TRBD2 (6 bases). Between the trimmed V and J ends, which lost 2 bases and 6 bases, there was a span of 14 bases. There are 14 residues in the CDR3. The CDR3 coding sequence is TGTGCCAGCAGTTTAACTAGCTCAGAGGGCGAGCAGTACTTC. This translates into CASSLTSSEGEQYF.

This clonotype turned up a few times. J is TRBJ2-2 and V is TRBV19; tentatively, D is TRBD1 (5 bases). This CDR3 is 15 amino acids long. Germline-derived CDR1 and CDR2 are LNHDA and SQIVND (reference sequence). The ends were cut back, 6 bases at V and 1 base at J, with 12 bases in the middle. The CDR3 bases are TGTGCCAGTAGGGTAGGACATCAGAACACCGGGGAGCTGTTTTTT. It codes for CASRVGHQNTGELFF.

The chain links TRBV6-1 to TRBJ2-2, with 8 bases matching TRBD1. V dropped 6 bases and J dropped 5; count of bases not matched to a gene: 11. The CDR3 spans 16 residues. Germline V lookup: CDR1 MNHNS, CDR2 SASEGT. This chain's CDR3 is CASRIAQGAGTGELFF. The CDR3 nucleotides read TGTGCCAGCAGAATAGCTCAGGGGGCAGGGACCGGGGAGCTGTTTTTT.

The chain recombines TRBV12-3 or TRBV12-4 with TRBJ1-3, with 9 positions matching TRBD1. Trimming at V came to 6 bases and at J to 2 bases, leaving 5 bases not matched to a gene. CDR3 length: 15 residues. The CDR3 region is CASSARTGAGNTIYF. CDR3 DNA sequence: TGTGCCAGCAGCGCAAGGACAGGGGCTGGAAACACCATATATTTT.